Listed here are 25 T cell receptor beta chains from one sample, sequenced in a study of cytomegalovirus exposure and HLA in healthy donors. PCR involved 60 Vbeta and 13 Jbeta primers. Sequencing was performed with immunoSEQ multiplex PCR; in TCRdb, only in-frame clones are kept and a portion is missing. Among some 200,000 clones, more than 60% were seen once, and the ten largest hold 2.5% to 3.5%. Input material: PBMCs. These receptors were collected from a woman aged 55 to 70 in good health and CMV-seropositive.

The chain joins TRBV7-3 to TRBJ2-3, with a possible D match to TRBD2 (5 bases). This CDR3 has 14 residues. CDR1 is SGHTA, CDR2 FQGTGA, per germline. The germline V and J ends were trimmed by 5 bases and 6 bases, with 15 bases remaining between them. CDR3 in DNA: TGTGCCAGCAGCCCCCACCGGACTTCGGATACGCAGTATTTT. Its protein product is CASSPHRTSDTQYF.

This clone was found a few times. The chain recombines TRBV28 with TRBJ1-5, with TRBD1 matching over 10 bases. The germline V gene encodes CDR1 MDHEN and CDR2 SYDVKM. The CDR3 contains 15 residues. The ends lost 5 bases at V and 4 bases at J; junction bases unmatched: 5. The CDR3 loop is CASSRTGGGNQPQHF. CDR3 sequence (DNA): TGTGCCAGCAGTCGGACAGGGGGGGGTAATCAGCCCCAGCATTTT. The entire variable domain, with the rest obtained from reference TRBV28 and TRBJ1-5, is as follows: DVKVTQSSRYLVKRTGEKVFLECVQDMDHENMFWYRQDPGLGLRLIYFSYDVKMKEKGDIPEGYSVSREKKERFSLILESASTNQTSMYLCASSRTGGGNQPQHFGDGTRLSIL.

This clone was observed once. The rearrangement uses TRBV19 and TRBJ1-2; the match to TRBD1 covers 11 bases. The V gene end was trimmed by 5 bases and the J gene end by 4 bases; junction bases not matched to a gene: 6. The CDR3 loop spans 15 amino acids. Looked up from germline, CDR1 is LNHDA and CDR2 is SQIVND (reference sequence). Here the CDR3 DNA reads TGTGCCAGTAGTCGAGGGACAGGGGGTCCCTATGGCTACACCTTC. Translated, it gives CASSRGTGGPYGYTF.

The rearrangement links TRBV6-5 to TRBJ2-1; 7 nucleotides match TRBD1. From germline, CDR1 is MNHEY and CDR2 SVGAGI. The CDR3 extends over 15 amino acids. The V segment lost 2 bases and the J segment 0 bases; nucleotides outside the gene matches: 1. CDR3 DNA sequence: TGTGCCAGCAGTTACGAGGGGGCCTCCTACAATGAGCAGTTCTTC. Protein product: CASSYEGASYNEQFF.

Only a few counts were recorded for this clone. The chain is built from TRBV18 and TRBJ1-3, with TRBD1 as a possible D gene (6 bases). The CDR3 totals 20 residues. The germline V and J ends were trimmed by 1 base and 0 bases, with 22 bases remaining between them. Germline CDR1 KGHSH, CDR2 LQKENI. CDR3 residues: CASSPRFGQLLSSSGNTIYF. The CDR3 region has the DNA TGTGCCAGCTCACCACGGTTCGGACAGCTATTATCGAGCTCTGGAAACACCATATATTTT.

This rearrangement joins TRBV10-2 to TRBJ2-7; D possibly corresponds to TRBD2 (5 bases). Germline V CDR1 and CDR2: WSHSY, SAAADI. The CDR3 has 15 amino acids. The germline V and J ends were trimmed by 7 bases and 5 bases, with 21 bases remaining between them. CDR3 bases: TGCGCCAGCACCGGGAAGGTGTGGGGTTCGAACGAGCAGTACTTC. Amino acid sequence: CASTGKVWGSNEQYF.

The V call is TRBV6-1, the J call TRBJ2-5; D remains unclear. The germline CDR1 and CDR2 sequences are MNHNS and SASEGT. The CDR3 spans 15 residues. V was pared by 6 bases and J by 1 base, with 15 bases between. CDR3 DNA: TGTGCCAGCAGCCTACAACGAGCGTTCCAAGAGACCCAGTACTTC. Encoded protein: CASSLQRAFQETQYF.

The V gene is TRBV27, the J gene TRBJ2-1; 12 bases align to TRBD2. Looked up from germline, CDR1 is MNHEY and CDR2 is SMNVEV (reference sequence). The CDR3 length is 17 residues. V lost 5 bases to trimming and J lost 6 bases; unmatched junction nucleotides: 11. The CDR3 nucleotides read TGTGCCAGCAGTCACCAAACGACTAGCGGGAGTAGCAATGAGCAGTTCTTC. As protein: CASSHQTTSGSSNEQFF.

The chain links TRBV7-2 to TRBJ1-2; 7 positions match TRBD1. With 5 bases clipped from V and 8 bases from J, the junction kept 17 bases outside the gene matches. In germline, CDR1 is SGHTA, CDR2 FQGNSA. This CDR3 is built from 16 residues. DNA of the CDR3: TGTGCCAGCAGCCCTTCGGGAGGGGGCACCTCCTACGGCTACACCTTC. This translates into CASSPSGGGTSYGYTF.

The chain couples TRBV6-1 to TRBJ2-7, with D perhaps matching TRBD2 (5 bases). Germline V CDR1 and CDR2: MNHNS, SASEGT. This CDR3 is 14 amino acids long. Trimming removed 7 bases from V and 4 bases from J, with 17 bases in between. CDR3 region: CASTKVATGYEQYF. CDR3 sequence (DNA): TGTGCCAGCACGAAAGTTGCAACGGGATACGAGCAGTACTTC.

The gene calls are TRBV5-1 and TRBJ2-5; no clear D. The J call is in doubt because the DNA end fits TRBJ2-7 better. The CDR3 runs 11 residues. CDR1 and CDR2 (germline): SGHRS, YFSETQ. CDR3 DNA sequence: TGCGCCAGCAGCTTGGTGGGCGAGCAGTACTTC. Its protein is CASSLVGEQYF.

This chain links TRBV30 with TRBJ2-7; 10 bases are shared with TRBD1. Germline V gives CDR1 GTSNPN, CDR2 SVGIG (reference sequence). The junction had 7 bases not matched to a gene; V was cut back by 2 bases and J by 6 bases. CDR3 size: 14 residues. CDR3 loop: CAWSRWTGGVEQYF. The CDR3 nucleotides read TGTGCCTGGAGTAGGTGGACAGGGGGGGTCGAGCAGTACTTC.

The chain carries TRBV6-5 and TRBJ2-5; D unresolved. Germline CDR1 and CDR2: MNHEY and SVGAGI. V was clipped by 2 bases and J by 2 bases, with 15 bases between them. CDR3 length equals 16 residues. CDR3 DNA: TGTGCCAGCAGTTACAGTAGGAATGGGCTACAAGAGACCCAGTACTTC. Amino acids: CASSYSRNGLQETQYF.

This clone has only a few counts. V usage is TRBV7-8 and J usage is TRBJ2-7; weak D call: TRBD2 (6 bases). V lost 2 bases and J 0 bases, leaving 11 bases between the germline ends. CDR1 SGHVS and CDR2 FQNEAQ come from the germline V gene. This CDR3 spans 15 amino acids. Here the CDR3 reads CASSLSAGPSYEQYF. CDR3 in DNA: TGTGCCAGCAGCTTATCGGCGGGACCCTCCTACGAGCAGTACTTC.

The chain recombines TRBV5-6 with TRBJ2-3, with 7 bases aligning to TRBD2. After removal of 0 bases from V and 7 bases from J, the junction contained 5 bases not matched to a gene. This CDR3 is 14 amino acids long. From germline, CDR1 is SGHDT and CDR2 YYEEEE. DNA of the CDR3: TGTGCCAGCAGCTTGGCGGGAGGAATAAATACGCAGTATTTT. Amino acid sequence: CASSLAGGINTQYF.

The table lists this clone with a count of one. The gene calls are TRBV5-1 and TRBJ1-4; unclear D gene. The CDR3 is 13 residues long. Germline V CDR1 and CDR2: SGHRS, YFSETQ. Deletions cut 1 base from V and 4 bases from J, with 5 bases between. The CDR3: CASSLNNNEKLFF. The CDR3 nucleotides read TGCGCCAGCAGCTTGAATAATAATGAAAAACTGTTTTTT.

CDR3 protein: CSVAEGQNYGYTF. In nucleotides, the CDR3 is TGCAGCGTTGCCGAGGGACAGAACTATGGCTACACCTTC. The chain combines TRBV29-1 with TRBJ1-2; 7 positions agree with TRBD1. Germline values: CDR1 SQVTM, CDR2 ANQGSEA. The CDR3 contains 13 residues. The trim removed 4 bases at V and 2 bases at J, leaving 4 bases unmatched.

A few counts support this clone. V is TRBV27 and J is TRBJ2-7, with D perhaps TRBD2 (5 bases). V was shortened by 4 bases and J by 3 bases, with 16 bases between the two germline ends. The length of the CDR3 is 15 residues. From germline, CDR1 is MNHEY and CDR2 SMNVEV (reference sequence). The DNA of the CDR3 is TGTGCCAGCAGTTCACTCGGGGTTCCTCGCTACGAGCAGTACTTC. Translated: CASSSLGVPRYEQYF.

The chain has TRBV10-3 and TRBJ2-1, with 11 bases lining up with TRBD2. This CDR3 comprises 17 residues. Germline V CDR1 and CDR2: ENHRY, SYGVKD. The V gene end was trimmed by 4 bases and the J gene end by 6 bases; junction bases not matched to a gene: 11. The CDR3 DNA sequence: TGTGCCATCAGTGCCCGTTCACTAGCGGGAGTTGGCAATGAGCAGTTCTTC. Translated: CAISARSLAGVGNEQFF.

This clone appeared a single time. The chain combines TRBV7-6 with TRBJ2-5, with D maybe TRBD1 (5 bases). This CDR3 is 14 amino acids long. Trimming cost V 5 bases and J 5 bases, with 15 bases left between them. CDR1 and CDR2 from the germline V gene are SGHVS and FNYEAQ. CDR3 bases: TGTGCCAGCAGCCCAGGGCAAACGAGGGAGACCCAGTACTTC. It encodes CASSPGQTRETQYF.

This sequence joins TRBV27 and TRBJ2-2, with 7 positions matching TRBD2. The CDR3 contains 15 residues. Germline V gene lookup returns CDR1 MNHEY and CDR2 SMNVEV (reference sequence). V shed 6 bases, J shed 8 bases, and the junction held 12 bases outside the gene matches. CDR3 nucleotides: TGTGCCAGCAGCCGCGGACTAGACCTTATGGGGGAGCTGTTTTTT. As protein: CASSRGLDLMGELFF.

In nucleotides, the CDR3 is TGTGCCAGTAGCCCTCTCAGCGGGGCGAACACCGGGGAGCTGTTTTTT. Its protein is CASSPLSGANTGELFF. This chain connects TRBV19 to TRBJ2-2; 7 bases are a match to TRBD2. J lost 0 bases, V lost 6 bases, and 7 bases had no gene match. The V gene's germline CDR1 is LNHDA and CDR2 SQIVND (reference sequence). The CDR3 contains 16 residues.

This rearrangement joins TRBV7-3 to TRBJ2-2, with D possibly being TRBD1 (6 bases). Germline CDR1 is SGHTA and CDR2 is FQGTGA. CDR3 length: 15 amino acids. Trimming removed 0 bases at V and 2 bases at J, with 7 bases between. The CDR3 sequence is CASSLTGANTGELFF. The CDR3 DNA is TGTGCCAGCAGCTTAACGGGGGCCAACACCGGGGAGCTGTTTTTT.

The V call is TRBV6-5, the J call TRBJ1-6, with 7 bases that match TRBD1. The ends lost 6 bases at V and 7 bases at J; junction bases unmatched: 9. The germline CDR1 and CDR2 sequences are MNHEY and SVGAGI. This CDR3 region has 15 residues. As DNA, the CDR3 is TGTGCCAGCAGATCCCGACAGGGTCCCAATTCACCCCTCCACTTT. Its translation is CASRSRQGPNSPLHF.

To note about this clone: Its ends do not fully match the called genes, so a read error is possible. The chain recombines TRBV7-6 with TRBJ2-5, with 7 bases matching TRBD2. Germline V CDR1 and CDR2: SGHVS, FNYEAQ. This CDR3 has 16 residues. CDR3 in amino acids: CASSVGSGGRSEAQYF. In DNA form, the CDR3 reads TGTGCCAGCAGCGTGGGGTCGGGCGGGAGATCAGAGGCCCAGTACTTC.